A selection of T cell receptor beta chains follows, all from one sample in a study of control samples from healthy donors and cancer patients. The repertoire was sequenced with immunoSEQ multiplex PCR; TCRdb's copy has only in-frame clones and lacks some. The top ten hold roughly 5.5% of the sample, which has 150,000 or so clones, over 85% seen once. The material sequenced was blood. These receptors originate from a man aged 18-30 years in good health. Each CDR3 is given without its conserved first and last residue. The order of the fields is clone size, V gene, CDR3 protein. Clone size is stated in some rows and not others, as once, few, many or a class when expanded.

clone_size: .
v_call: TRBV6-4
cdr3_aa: ASRVRPGGRDEKLF

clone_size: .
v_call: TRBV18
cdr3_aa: ASSPSAEAF

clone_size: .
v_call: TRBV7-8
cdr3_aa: ASSLGRDNHNEQF

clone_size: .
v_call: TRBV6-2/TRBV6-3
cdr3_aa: ASSRQRRPTDTQY

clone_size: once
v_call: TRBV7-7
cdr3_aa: ASSLGSGTGTGEQY

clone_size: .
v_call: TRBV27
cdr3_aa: ASSPQTGGYEQY

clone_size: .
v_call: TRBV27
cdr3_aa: ASSLKGLGANEQF

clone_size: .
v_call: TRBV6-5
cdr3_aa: ASSYFQGQPQH

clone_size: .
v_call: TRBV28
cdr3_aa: ASSLGTAGALELF

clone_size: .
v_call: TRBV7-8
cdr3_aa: ASSFRTGSYEQY

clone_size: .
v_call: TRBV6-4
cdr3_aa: ASSGRNNEQF

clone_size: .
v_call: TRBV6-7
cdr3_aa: AGHLGRAGSTEAF

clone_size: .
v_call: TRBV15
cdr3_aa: ATSRDKREEVDTQY

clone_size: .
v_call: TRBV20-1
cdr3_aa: SSDEQF

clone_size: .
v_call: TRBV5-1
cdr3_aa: ASSFSRGTDTQY

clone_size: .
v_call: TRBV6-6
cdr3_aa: ASSYKGTSVIDTQY

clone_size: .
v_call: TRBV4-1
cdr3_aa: ASSQRTSGGIGTQY

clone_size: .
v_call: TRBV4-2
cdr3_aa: ASSQEDGYEQY

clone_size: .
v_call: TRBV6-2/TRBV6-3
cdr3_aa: ASSYHPLGNQPQH

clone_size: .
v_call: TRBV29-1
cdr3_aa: SVDGTGGAPQETQY

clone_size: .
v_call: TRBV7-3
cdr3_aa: ASSLRRTAGNTGELF

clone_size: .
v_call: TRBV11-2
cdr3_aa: ASSRGSGEKLF

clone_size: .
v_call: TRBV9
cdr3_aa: ASSGLGTSGSGLSKNIQY

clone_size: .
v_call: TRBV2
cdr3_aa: ASSVPRDRWKETQY

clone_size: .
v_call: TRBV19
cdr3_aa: ASLDSGDQPQH

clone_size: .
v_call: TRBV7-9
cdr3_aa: ASSRRMNTEAF

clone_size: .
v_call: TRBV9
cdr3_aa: ASSVGEVYEQF

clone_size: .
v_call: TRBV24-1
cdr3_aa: ATAIPSRGGYNTGELF

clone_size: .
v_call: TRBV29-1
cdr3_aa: SVERAGAGETQY

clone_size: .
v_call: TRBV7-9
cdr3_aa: ASSSGGANVLT

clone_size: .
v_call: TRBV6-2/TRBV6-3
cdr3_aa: ASSYDPGEDYGYT

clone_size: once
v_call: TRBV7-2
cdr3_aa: ASSQGGTLNEKLF

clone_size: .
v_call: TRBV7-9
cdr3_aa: ASSLATGVWGYT

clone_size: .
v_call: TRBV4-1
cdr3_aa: ASSQQTLRVEQF

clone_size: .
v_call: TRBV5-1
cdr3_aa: ASSPNLGQEGPYEQY

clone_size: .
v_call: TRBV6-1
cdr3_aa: ASSELTVGRLNPTYEQY

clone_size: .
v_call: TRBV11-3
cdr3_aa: ASSLRTGGTFETQY

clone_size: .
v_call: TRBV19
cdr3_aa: ASKENGGSYNEQF

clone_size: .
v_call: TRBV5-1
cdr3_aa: ASSLSGSLRDTQY

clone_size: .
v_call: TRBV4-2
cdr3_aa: ASSQEMDSLDGYT

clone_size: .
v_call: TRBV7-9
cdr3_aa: ASRKAGINEKLF

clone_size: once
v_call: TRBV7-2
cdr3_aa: ASSKGPFKSPPIDEQF

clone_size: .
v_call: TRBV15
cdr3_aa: ATSQTSGAVDTQY

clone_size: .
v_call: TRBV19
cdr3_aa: ASTRSRTGEAF

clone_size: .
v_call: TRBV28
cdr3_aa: ASSLRSGANVLA

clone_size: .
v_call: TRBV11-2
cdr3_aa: ASSFSRGTGELF

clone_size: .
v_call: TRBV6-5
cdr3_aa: ASRLATGDSPLH